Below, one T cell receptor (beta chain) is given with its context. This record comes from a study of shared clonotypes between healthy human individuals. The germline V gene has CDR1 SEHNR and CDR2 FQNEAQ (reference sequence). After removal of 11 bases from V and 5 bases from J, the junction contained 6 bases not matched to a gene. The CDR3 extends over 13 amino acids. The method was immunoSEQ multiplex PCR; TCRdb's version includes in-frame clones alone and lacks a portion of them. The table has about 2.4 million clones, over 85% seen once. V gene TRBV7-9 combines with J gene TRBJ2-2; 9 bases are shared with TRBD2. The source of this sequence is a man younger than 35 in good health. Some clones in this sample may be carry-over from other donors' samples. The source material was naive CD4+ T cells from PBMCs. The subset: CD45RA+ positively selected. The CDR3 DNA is TGTGCCCAGATAGCGGGAGAGACCGGGGAGCTGTTTTTT. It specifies CAQIAGETGELFF.